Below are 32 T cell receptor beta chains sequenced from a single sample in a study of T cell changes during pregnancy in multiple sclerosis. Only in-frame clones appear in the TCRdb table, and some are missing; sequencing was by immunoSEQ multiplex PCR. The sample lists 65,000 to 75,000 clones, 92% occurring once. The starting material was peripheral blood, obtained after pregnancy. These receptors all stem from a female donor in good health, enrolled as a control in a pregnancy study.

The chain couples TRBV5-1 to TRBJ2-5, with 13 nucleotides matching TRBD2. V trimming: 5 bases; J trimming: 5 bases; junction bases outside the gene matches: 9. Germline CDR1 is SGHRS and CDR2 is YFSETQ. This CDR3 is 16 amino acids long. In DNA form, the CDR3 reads TGCGCCAGCAGGTCTACTAGCGGGGGGGCCTTGGAGACCCAGTACTTC. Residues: CASRSTSGGALETQYF.

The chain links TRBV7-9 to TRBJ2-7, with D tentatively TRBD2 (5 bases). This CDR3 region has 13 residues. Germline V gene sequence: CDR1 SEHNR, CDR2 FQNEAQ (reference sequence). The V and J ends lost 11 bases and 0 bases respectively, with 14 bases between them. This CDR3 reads CAGGGRSSYEQYF. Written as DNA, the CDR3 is TGTGCCGGAGGAGGCAGGTCCTCCTACGAGCAGTACTTC.

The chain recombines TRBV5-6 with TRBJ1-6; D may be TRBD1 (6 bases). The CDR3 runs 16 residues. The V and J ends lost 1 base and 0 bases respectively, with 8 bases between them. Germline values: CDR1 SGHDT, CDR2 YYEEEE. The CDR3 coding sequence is TGTGCCAGCAGCTTGAGGGGGAGCTCCTATAATTCACCCCTCCACTTT. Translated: CASSLRGSSYNSPLHF.

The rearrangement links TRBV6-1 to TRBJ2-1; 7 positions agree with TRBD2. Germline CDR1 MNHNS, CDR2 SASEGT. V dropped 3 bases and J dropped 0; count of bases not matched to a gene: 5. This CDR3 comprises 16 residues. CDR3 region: CASSESTSLSYNEQFF. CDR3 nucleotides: TGTGCCAGCAGTGAGTCGACTAGCCTCTCCTACAATGAGCAGTTCTTC.

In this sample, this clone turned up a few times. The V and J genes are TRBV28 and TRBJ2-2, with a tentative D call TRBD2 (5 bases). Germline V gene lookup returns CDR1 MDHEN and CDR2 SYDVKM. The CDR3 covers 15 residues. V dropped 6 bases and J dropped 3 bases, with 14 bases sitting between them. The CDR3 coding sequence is TGTGCCAGCAGCTTAGCGCGGAGTTACACCGGGGAGCTGTTTTTT. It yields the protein CASSLARSYTGELFF.

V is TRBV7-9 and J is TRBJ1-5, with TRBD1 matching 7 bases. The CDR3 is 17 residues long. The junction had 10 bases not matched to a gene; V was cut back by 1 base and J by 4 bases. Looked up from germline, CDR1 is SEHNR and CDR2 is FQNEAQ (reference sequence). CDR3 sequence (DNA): TGTGCCAGCAGCTTAGAGTCCGGGGCAGGGGGTAATCAGCCCCAGCATTTT. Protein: CASSLESGAGGNQPQHF.

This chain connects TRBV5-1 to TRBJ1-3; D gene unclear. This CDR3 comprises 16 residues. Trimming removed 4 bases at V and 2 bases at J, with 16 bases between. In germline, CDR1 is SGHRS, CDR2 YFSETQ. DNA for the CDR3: TGCGCCAGCAGCCGGGGTGGGCAGATTGCTGGAAACACCATATATTTT. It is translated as CASSRGGQIAGNTIYF.

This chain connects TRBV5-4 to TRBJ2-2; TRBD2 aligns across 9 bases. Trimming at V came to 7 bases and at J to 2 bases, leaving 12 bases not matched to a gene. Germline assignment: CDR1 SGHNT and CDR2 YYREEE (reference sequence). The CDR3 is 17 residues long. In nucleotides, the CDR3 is TGTGCCAGCCCCGCGGGAGGGCGATTGGGAAACACCGGGGAGCTGTTTTTT. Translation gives CASPAGGRLGNTGELFF.

The CDR3 loop reads CAVSGDSYEQYF. The CDR3 coding sequence is TGTGCCGTGAGCGGGGATTCCTACGAGCAGTACTTC. The chain joins TRBV30 to TRBJ2-7; TRBD2 matches at 7 bases. The CDR3 is 12 amino acids. Unmatched junction bases numbered 5, after V lost 8 bases and J lost 1 base. Germline V lookup: CDR1 GTSNPN, CDR2 SVGIG (reference sequence).

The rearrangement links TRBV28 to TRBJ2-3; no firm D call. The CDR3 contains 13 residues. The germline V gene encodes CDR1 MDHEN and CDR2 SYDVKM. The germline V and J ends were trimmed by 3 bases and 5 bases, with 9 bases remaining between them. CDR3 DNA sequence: TGTGCCAGCAGTTTCCCTAGTCAAGATACGCAGTATTTT. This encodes CASSFPSQDTQYF.

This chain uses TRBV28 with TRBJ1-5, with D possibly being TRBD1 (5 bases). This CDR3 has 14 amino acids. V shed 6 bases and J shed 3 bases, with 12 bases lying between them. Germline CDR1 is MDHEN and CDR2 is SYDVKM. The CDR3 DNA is TGTGCCAGCAGATGGGTAGGGGACAATCAGCCCCAGCATTTT. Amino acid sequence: CASRWVGDNQPQHF.

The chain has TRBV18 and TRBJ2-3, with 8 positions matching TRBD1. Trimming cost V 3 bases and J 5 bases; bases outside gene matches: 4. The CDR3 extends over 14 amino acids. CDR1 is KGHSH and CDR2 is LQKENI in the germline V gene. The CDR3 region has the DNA TGTGCCAGCTCACCTCAGGGGGCTAGAGATACGCAGTATTTT. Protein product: CASSPQGARDTQYF.

The CDR3 here is CASSEFRTSLETQYF. The CDR3 DNA reads as TGTGCCAGCAGTGAATTCAGGACTAGCTTGGAGACCCAGTACTTC. The rearrangement uses TRBV25-1 and TRBJ2-5; TRBD2 aligns across 8 bases. This CDR3 has 15 residues. Germline V gene data show CDR1 as MGHDK and CDR2 as SYGVNS. Trimming at V came to 1 base and at J to 5 bases, leaving 6 bases not matched to a gene.

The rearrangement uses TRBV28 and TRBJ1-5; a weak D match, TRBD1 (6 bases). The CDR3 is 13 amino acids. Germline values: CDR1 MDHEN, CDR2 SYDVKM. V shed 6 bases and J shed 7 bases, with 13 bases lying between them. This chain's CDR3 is CASRLQGGQPQHF. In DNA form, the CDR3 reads TGTGCCAGCAGACTACAGGGTGGCCAGCCCCAGCATTTT.

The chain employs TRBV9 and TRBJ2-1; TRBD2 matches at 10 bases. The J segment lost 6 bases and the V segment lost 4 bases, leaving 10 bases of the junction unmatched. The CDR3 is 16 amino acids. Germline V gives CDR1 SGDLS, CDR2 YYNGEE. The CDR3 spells CASSPPASGRSNEQFF. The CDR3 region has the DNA TGTGCCAGCAGCCCACCAGCTAGCGGGAGAAGCAATGAGCAGTTCTTC.

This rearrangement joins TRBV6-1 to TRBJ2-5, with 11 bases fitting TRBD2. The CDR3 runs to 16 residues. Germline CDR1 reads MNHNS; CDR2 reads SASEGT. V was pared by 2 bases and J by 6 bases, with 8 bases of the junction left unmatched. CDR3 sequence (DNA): TGTGCCAGCAGTGAACGTCTAGCGGGGGGCCGGCAGACCCAGTACTTC. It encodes CASSERLAGGRQTQYF.

The CDR3 here is CASSLLTTGYTF. CDR3 coding DNA: TGTGCCAGCAGTTTATTGACAACTGGCTACACCTTC. The rearrangement uses TRBV28 and TRBJ1-2; no reliable D call. Germline CDR1 and CDR2: MDHEN and SYDVKM. Trimming removed 1 base at V and 7 bases at J, with 7 bases between. The CDR3 extends over 12 amino acids.

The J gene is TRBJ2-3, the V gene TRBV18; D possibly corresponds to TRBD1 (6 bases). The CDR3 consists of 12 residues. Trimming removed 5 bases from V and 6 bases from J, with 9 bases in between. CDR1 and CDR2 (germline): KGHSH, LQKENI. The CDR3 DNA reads TGTGCCAGCTCATTCGACAGGGATACGCAGTATTTT. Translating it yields CASSFDRDTQYF.

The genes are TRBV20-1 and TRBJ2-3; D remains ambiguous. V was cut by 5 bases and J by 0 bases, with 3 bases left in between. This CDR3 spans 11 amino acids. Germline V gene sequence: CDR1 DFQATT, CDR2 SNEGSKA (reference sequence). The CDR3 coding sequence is TGCAGTGCTCCTAGCACAGATACGCAGTATTTT. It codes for CSAPSTDTQYF.

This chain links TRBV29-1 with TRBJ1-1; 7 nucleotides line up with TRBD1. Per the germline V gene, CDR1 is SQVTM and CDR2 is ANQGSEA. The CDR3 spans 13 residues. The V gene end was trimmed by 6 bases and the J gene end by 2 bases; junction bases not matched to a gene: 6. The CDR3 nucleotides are TGCAGCGTGACAGGGCTGATCAACACTGAAGCTTTCTTT. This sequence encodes CSVTGLINTEAFF.

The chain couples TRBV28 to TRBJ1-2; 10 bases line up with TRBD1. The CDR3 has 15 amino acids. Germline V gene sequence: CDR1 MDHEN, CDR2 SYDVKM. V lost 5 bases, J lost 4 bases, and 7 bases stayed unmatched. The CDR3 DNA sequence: TGTGCCAGCAGTCAGGACCGGGACAGGGGCTATGGCTACACCTTC. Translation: CASSQDRDRGYGYTF.

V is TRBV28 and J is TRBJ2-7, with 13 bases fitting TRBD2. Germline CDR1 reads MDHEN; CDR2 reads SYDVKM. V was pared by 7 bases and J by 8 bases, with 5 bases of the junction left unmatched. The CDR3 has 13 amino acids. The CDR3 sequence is CASNQLAGGQQYF. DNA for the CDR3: TGTGCCAGCAACCAACTAGCGGGGGGGCAGCAGTACTTC.

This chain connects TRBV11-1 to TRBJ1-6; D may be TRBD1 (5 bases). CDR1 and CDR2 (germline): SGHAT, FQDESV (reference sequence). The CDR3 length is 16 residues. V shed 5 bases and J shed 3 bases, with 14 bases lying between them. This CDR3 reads CASSPQTTVYNSPLHF. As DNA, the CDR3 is TGTGCCAGCAGCCCACAAACGACAGTCTATAATTCACCCCTCCACTTT.

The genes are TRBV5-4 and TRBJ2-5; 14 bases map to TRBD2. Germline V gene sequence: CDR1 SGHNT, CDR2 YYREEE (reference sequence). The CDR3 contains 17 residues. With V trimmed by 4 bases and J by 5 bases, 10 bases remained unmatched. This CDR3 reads CASSGTSGSRWGETQYF. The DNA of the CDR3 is TGTGCCAGCAGCGGGACTAGCGGGAGTCGTTGGGGGGAGACCCAGTACTTC.

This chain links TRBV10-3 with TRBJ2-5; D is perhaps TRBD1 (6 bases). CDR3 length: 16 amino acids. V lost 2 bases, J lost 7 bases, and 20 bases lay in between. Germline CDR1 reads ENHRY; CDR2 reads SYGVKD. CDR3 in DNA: TGTGCCATCAGTGAGGGGAGACAGGACTCCCGAGGGACCCAGTACTTC. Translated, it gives CAISEGRQDSRGTQYF.

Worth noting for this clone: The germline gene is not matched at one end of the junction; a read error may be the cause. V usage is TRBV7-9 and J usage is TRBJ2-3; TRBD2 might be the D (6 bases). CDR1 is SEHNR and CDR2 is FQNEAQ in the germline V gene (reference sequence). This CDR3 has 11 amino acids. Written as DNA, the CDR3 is TGTGCCAGCAGCTTAGAGGGAGGTGGGTTTTTT. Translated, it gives CASSLEGGGFF.

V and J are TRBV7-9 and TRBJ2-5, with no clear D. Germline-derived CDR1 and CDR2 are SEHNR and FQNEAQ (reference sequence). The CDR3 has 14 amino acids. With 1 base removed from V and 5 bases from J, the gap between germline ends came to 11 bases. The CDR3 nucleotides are TGTGCCAGCAGCTTAGTAGACAATCGGGAGACCCAGTACTTC. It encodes CASSLVDNRETQYF.

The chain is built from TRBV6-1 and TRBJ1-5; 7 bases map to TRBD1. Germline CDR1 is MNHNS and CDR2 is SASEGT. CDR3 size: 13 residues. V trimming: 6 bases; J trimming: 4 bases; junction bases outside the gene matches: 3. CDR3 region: CASRLQGNQPQHF. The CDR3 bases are TGTGCCAGCAGGCTACAGGGGAATCAGCCCCAGCATTTT.

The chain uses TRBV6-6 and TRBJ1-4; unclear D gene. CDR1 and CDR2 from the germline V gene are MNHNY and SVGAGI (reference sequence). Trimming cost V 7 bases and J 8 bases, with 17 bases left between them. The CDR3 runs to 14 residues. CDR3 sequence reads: CASTFGQAGEKLFF. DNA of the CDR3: TGTGCCAGCACCTTTGGCCAGGCGGGGGAAAAACTGTTTTTT.

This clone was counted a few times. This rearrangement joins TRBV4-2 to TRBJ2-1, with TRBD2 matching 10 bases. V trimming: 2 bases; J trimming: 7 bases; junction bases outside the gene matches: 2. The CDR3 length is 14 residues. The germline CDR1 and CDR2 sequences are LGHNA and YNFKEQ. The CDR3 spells CASSQTLAGNEQFF. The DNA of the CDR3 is TGTGCCAGCAGCCAAACACTAGCGGGGAATGAGCAGTTCTTC.

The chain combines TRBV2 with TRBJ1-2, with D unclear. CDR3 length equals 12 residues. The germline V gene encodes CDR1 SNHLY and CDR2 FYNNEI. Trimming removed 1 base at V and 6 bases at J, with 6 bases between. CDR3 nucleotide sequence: TGTGCCAGCAGTGAAGGGAGGGATGGCTACACCTTC. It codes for CASSEGRDGYTF.

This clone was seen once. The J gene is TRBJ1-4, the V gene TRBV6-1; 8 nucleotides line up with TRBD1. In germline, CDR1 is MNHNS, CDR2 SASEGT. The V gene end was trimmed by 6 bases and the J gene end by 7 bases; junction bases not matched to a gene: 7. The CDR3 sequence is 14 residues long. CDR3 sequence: CASSRTGIGEKLFF. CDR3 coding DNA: TGTGCCAGCAGCCGGACAGGGATCGGTGAAAAACTGTTTTTT.